The 6 T cell receptor beta chains presented below share a single source sample, sequenced in a study of blood T cell repertoires in COVID-19. TCRdb's copy holds only in-frame clones and misses some; the assay was immunoSEQ multiplex PCR. The sample records nearly 50,000 clones, 87% being singletons. Sequencing was carried out using peripheral blood. The receptor source for this set is a woman at least 80 years old with COVID-19, enrolled during active disease.

The chain employs TRBV27 and TRBJ2-7; the match to TRBD2 covers 7 bases. With V trimmed by 6 bases and J by 0 bases, 8 bases remained unmatched. CDR1 and CDR2 (germline): MNHEY, SMNVEV (reference sequence). This CDR3 spans 15 amino acids. CDR3 in amino acids: CASSSLGTTSYEQYF. The CDR3 DNA reads as TGTGCCAGCAGCTCTCTCGGGACTACCTCCTACGAGCAGTACTTC.

The rearrangement uses TRBV6-5 and TRBJ1-4, with 7 bases that match TRBD1. CDR1 is MNHEY and CDR2 is SVGAGI in the germline V gene. After removal of 1 base from V and 8 bases from J, the junction contained 10 bases not matched to a gene. CDR3 length equals 16 residues. This CDR3 reads CASSYLKGGRGEKLFF. CDR3 sequence (DNA): TGTGCCAGCAGTTACTTAAAAGGGGGCCGAGGAGAAAAACTGTTTTTT.

The rearrangement joins TRBV7-2 to TRBJ1-5, with 8 bases matching TRBD1. Germline CDR1 and CDR2: SGHTA and FQGNSA. Germline trimming cut 1 base from V and 6 bases from J; bases unmatched to any gene: 5. The length of the CDR3 is 15 residues. CDR3 protein: CASSLDGTGGQPQHF. CDR3 bases: TGTGCCAGCAGCTTAGATGGGACAGGTGGTCAGCCCCAGCATTTT.

The chain carries TRBV12-3 or TRBV12-4 and TRBJ2-1; D remains unclear. There are 13 residues in the CDR3. Trimming shortened V by 1 base and J by 7 bases, and 8 bases separated the two germline ends. DNA of the CDR3: TGTGCCAGCAGTTTAGACAGCAGAAATGAGCAGTTCTTC. Protein product: CASSLDSRNEQFF.

The V and J genes are TRBV3-1 (or the pseudogene TRBV3-2) and TRBJ2-2; 7 bases fit TRBD1. With V trimmed by 2 bases and J by 0 bases, 3 bases remained unmatched. The CDR3 covers 16 residues. CDR1 LGHDT and CDR2 YNNKEL come from the germline V gene (reference sequence). As DNA, the CDR3 is TGTGCCAGCAGCCAAAGGGACAGATCGAACACCGGGGAGCTGTTTTTT. The encoded protein is CASSQRDRSNTGELFF.

The V and J genes are TRBV28 and TRBJ2-7, with 12 bases lining up with TRBD2. CDR3 length: 13 residues. The germline V gene encodes CDR1 MDHEN and CDR2 SYDVKM. The V and J ends lost 10 bases and 2 bases, in that order; junction bases with no gene match: 3. CDR3 DNA sequence: TGTGCCACTAGGACTAGCGGGACCTACGAGCAGTACTTC. Protein: CATRTSGTYEQYF.